This T cell receptor (beta chain) was profiled in a study of blood T cells in healthy people across ages. Study in general: For every two T cells, template switching captured about one barcoded beta molecule.

About this clonotype itself: What it binds is not known.

There are 15 residues in the CDR3. CDR1 and CDR2 from the germline V gene are SGHVS and FNYEAQ. The V gene lost 6 bases and the J gene lost 4 bases, with 17 bases spanning the gap. Study-wide results and caveats: Diversity was estimated from one million T cells, and these estimates were considered underestimates.

A J-beta primer mix and a sample-barcoded 5' primer were used in a second PCR of roughly 6 to 12 cycles. TCRdb processed the 5' RACE reads anew with MiXCR; each CDR3 protein has one entry. The data contain about 1.1 million distinct CDR3 sequences, around two fifths of them seen just once; the ten biggest clones take up over 10%. This receptor was identified in a man aged 18-30 years in good health. J is TRBJ2-3 and V is TRBV7-6; D perhaps matches TRBD1 (6 bases). The sequenced sample consisted of blood. Here the CDR3 reads CASSPSTGLADTQYF. The CDR3 nucleotides are TGTGCCAGCAGTCCATCAACAGGGTTAGCAGATACGCAGTATTTT.